This note documents a single T cell receptor beta chain sequence. The entry originates in a study of blood T cell repertoires in COVID-19. Turning to the study itself: Collection of acute and convalescent COVID-19 samples took place in the United States, Italy and Spain. From T cells, B-cell-depleted T cells, or PBMCs came the material, which was cDNA or gDNA.

Deletions cut 6 bases from V and 0 bases from J, with 11 bases between. The germline V gene encodes CDR1 LNHNV and CDR2 YYDKDF (reference sequence). The CDR3 has 15 residues. As processed by the authors: From reference gene primer amplification, estimates of nucleated cell counts were derived. Assay used: immunoSEQ multiplex PCR; TCRdb lists only in-frame clones, some missing. That table is the source of V, J and clone size, and D and trimming were worked out from the DNA. This table holds about 190,000 clones, 84% found once. Sequencing was done on a sample of peripheral blood. The sequence was obtained from a woman aged 65 to 85 with active or convalescent COVID-19. The chain has TRBV15 and TRBJ2-2; possibly TRBD1 for D (5 bases). CDR3 nucleotides: TGTGCCACCAGGGGTTGGGGCCCGAACACCGGGGAGCTGTTTTTT. This gives the protein CATRGWGPNTGELFF.